Listed below are T cell receptor beta chains from one sample, sequenced in a study of glioma-infiltrating T cells. TCRdb fed the multiplex PCR reads into MiXCR, producing one record per CDR3 protein. The table has under 150,000 distinct CDR3 sequences, approximately 26% seen once; the top ten hold 27%. Sequences were obtained from glioma tissue, nonneoplastic brain tissue, or PBMCs (not recorded which). These receptors all come from a human donor with low-grade glioma or glioblastoma, undergoing nonglioma brain surgery, or in good health (not recorded which). Both conserved end residues are part of each CDR3. Only some rows state a clone size, as once, few, many or a class for expanded clones.

abundance	v_gene	j_gene	CDR3aa
few	TRBV6-6	TRBJ2-3	CASSYVGRHTDTQYF
.	TRBV6-4	TRBJ1-1	CASRTGHHTKMEAFF
.	TRBV12-3/TRBV12-4	TRBJ1-1	CASSLRRRSLTEAFF
few	TRBV3-1	TRBJ2-3	CASSPRTFTDTQYF
many	TRBV9	TRBJ1-1	CASSEVNTEAFF
few	TRBV7-8	TRBJ1-5	CASSLGTQPQHF
many	TRBV27	TRBJ2-5	CASSSALTSYQETQYF
few	TRBV5-1	TRBJ1-1	CASSLEVPGNTEAFF
few	TRBV6-1	TRBJ2-1	CASSQLRTSGGPGEQFF
few	TRBV5-1	TRBJ1-1	CASSPDSYTEAFF
few	TRBV10-2	TRBJ1-5	CASKLGTAQNQPQHF
.	TRBV5-5	TRBJ1-5	CASSDGQFSNQPQHF
.	TRBV6-1	TRBJ2-3	CASSEVGPDPDTQYF
.	TRBV20-1	TRBJ2-5	CSVPGLAGGPGETQYF
few	TRBV7-6	TRBJ2-2	CASKDRGDTGELFF
many	TRBV7-2	TRBJ2-3	CASSQDRGPDTQYF
few	TRBV20-1	TRBJ2-2	CSARRTTNTGELFF
many	TRBV27	TRBJ1-4	CASSLARGATNEKLFF
.	TRBV20-1	TRBJ1-2	CSARDPRQGSDGYTF
.	TRBV24-1	TRBJ2-1	CATSDARGAGYNEQFF
.	TRBV10-2	TRBJ2-1	CASRHRTGKVEEQFF
many	TRBV7-2	TRBJ2-2	CASSLGLAGGNTGELFF
.	TRBV4-2	TRBJ2-1	CASSQVGRELGENEQFF
many	TRBV4-1	TRBJ1-1	CASKTGPAGPTEAFF
few	TRBV7-2	TRBJ1-3	CASSSQTLRGLGNTIYF
.	TRBV7-9	TRBJ1-1	CASSFPTRTGNTEAFF
.	TRBV6-1	TRBJ2-2	CASSGRQGAGELFF
.	TRBV7-2	TRBJ1-5	CASSLEGGGQPQHF
few	TRBV27	TRBJ1-2	CASSFLGTGVGYGYTF
few	TRBV3-1	TRBJ2-5	CASSQDWRGTQETQYF
.	TRBV7-2	TRBJ2-3	CASSLRRTRLGHTQYF
many	TRBV24-1	TRBJ2-1	CATSDTDRSYNEQFF
.	TRBV27	TRBJ2-2	CASSLTGRGWTGELFF
many	TRBV20-1	TRBJ2-1	CSAGDSRNEQFF
many	TRBV28	TRBJ1-2	CASSLPYTGVGYGYTF
.	TRBV20-1	TRBJ1-2	CSARAGDLDYGYTF
many	TRBV14	TRBJ2-3	CASTPLAGRTDTQYF
few	TRBV20-1	TRBJ1-4	CSAPLGAAHNGKLFF
few	TRBV7-9	TRBJ1-2	CASSLAGTDYGYTF
few	TRBV7-9	TRBJ1-2	CASSSLNRDRGKVYGYTF
few	TRBV14	TRBJ1-2	CASSQVGLDGYTF
.	TRBV7-2	TRBJ2-1	CASSLRFPGAYEQFF
few	TRBV9	TRBJ2-3	CASSALQSSSTDTQYF
few	TRBV4-1	TRBJ1-2	CASSQAGTHYGYTF
.	TRBV28	TRBJ2-5	CASSFGTENMETQYF